These 28 T cell receptor beta chains were all obtained from the same sample, sequenced in a study of blood T cell repertoires in COVID-19. Assay: immunoSEQ multiplex PCR; the TCRdb copy retains only in-frame clones and omits some. Of tens of thousands of clones in the sample, 82% were seen once. Sequenced: peripheral blood. Source of these receptors: a man aged 60 to 75 with acute or convalescent COVID-19.

The chain links TRBV7-3 to TRBJ1-2; D uncertain. Trimming removed 0 bases at V and 8 bases at J, with 19 bases between. Germline-derived CDR1 and CDR2 are SGHTA and FQGTGA. The CDR3 runs 16 residues. The CDR3 sequence is CASSLTGQNYGRGYTF. The CDR3 region has the DNA TGTGCCAGCAGCTTAACCGGCCAGAACTATGGGAGGGGCTACACCTTC.

The rearrangement uses TRBV7-2 and TRBJ2-7, with a tentative D call TRBD1 (6 bases). Trimming left V 2 bases short and J 0 bases short, with 14 bases between. CDR3 size: 16 residues. Germline lookup yields CDR1 SGHTA and CDR2 FQGNSA. The CDR3 DNA follows: TGTGCCAGCAGCTTATATGACAGGAGAAGCTCCTACGAGCAGTACTTC. This codes for CASSLYDRRSSYEQYF.

This chain links TRBV5-1 with TRBJ2-3; 7 positions match TRBD1. This CDR3 is 14 amino acids long. Germline CDR1 reads SGHRS; CDR2 reads YFSETQ. V was clipped by 8 bases and J by 5 bases; unmatched bases: 11. CDR3 DNA sequence: TGCGCCAGACCCCGCGAGGGGGCAATAGATACGCAGTATTTT. Translating it yields CARPREGAIDTQYF.

This sequence joins TRBV18 and TRBJ2-7, with 7 bases identical to TRBD1. Per the germline V gene, CDR1 is KGHSH and CDR2 is LQKENI. V trimming: 3 bases; J trimming: 7 bases; junction bases outside the gene matches: 6. The CDR3 has 13 residues. The CDR3 protein is CASSPRQGWEQYF. The CDR3, as DNA: TGTGCCAGCTCACCCAGACAGGGATGGGAGCAGTACTTC.

The rearrangement uses TRBV5-1 and TRBJ2-7, with D perhaps TRBD2 (6 bases). Germline V gives CDR1 SGHRS, CDR2 YFSETQ. V was pared by 0 bases and J by 2 bases, with 9 bases between. The CDR3 consists of 14 residues. The CDR3, as DNA: TGCGCCAGCAGCTTGGGCGGGGAGGCCTACGAGCAGTACTTC. This encodes CASSLGGEAYEQYF.

This rearrangement joins TRBV11-2 to TRBJ1-2; D is ambiguous. Germline-derived CDR1 and CDR2 are SGHAT and FQNNGV. The CDR3 runs 14 residues. V gave up 5 bases and J gave up 6 bases, with 16 bases separating them. CDR3 nucleotides: TGTGCCAGCAGCCGAACGACTACGAGGGATGGCTACACCTTC. Residues: CASSRTTTRDGYTF.

A word on this clone: Germline is not matched at one junction end, which may reflect a read error. The J gene is TRBJ1-6, the V gene TRBV30; D might be TRBD1 (6 bases). Per germline, CDR1 GTSNPN and CDR2 SVGIG (reference sequence). The CDR3 runs to 13 residues. CDR3 coding DNA: TGTGCCCGGAGTAAGGCAGGGGATTCACCCCTCCACTTT. Protein: CARSKAGDSPLHF.

V is TRBV6-6 and J is TRBJ1-1; no clear D. Germline CDR1 and CDR2: MNHNY and SVGAGI (reference sequence). The CDR3 has 14 amino acids. V lost 11 bases and J lost 3, with 19 bases in between. CDR3 nucleotide sequence: TGTGCCTCAGCTAAGGCGGGGAGAGACACTGAAGCTTTCTTT. It encodes CASAKAGRDTEAFF.

J is TRBJ1-2 and V is TRBV29-1; no definite D call. The CDR3 totals 12 residues. V was pared by 4 bases and J by 8 bases, with 14 bases between. In germline, CDR1 is SQVTM, CDR2 ANQGSEA. The CDR3 sequence: CSVGREGYGYTF. The CDR3 DNA reads TGCAGCGTTGGACGGGAGGGATACGGCTACACCTTC.

The V call is TRBV7-8, the J call TRBJ2-5, with a possible D match to TRBD2 (7 bases). The germline V gene has CDR1 SGHVS and CDR2 FQNEAQ. This CDR3 contains 14 residues. Trimming cost V 5 bases and J 3 bases, with 13 bases left between them. This chain's CDR3 is CASSPAGAEETQYF. CDR3 nucleotides: TGTGCCAGCAGCCCCGCGGGGGCCGAAGAGACCCAGTACTTC. The full variable domain, completed using reference TRBV7-8 and TRBJ2-5, is GAGVSQSPRYKVAKRGQDVALRCDPISGHVSLFWYQQALGQGPEFLTYFQNEAQLDKSGLPSDRFFAERPEGSVSTLKIQRTQQEDSAVYLCASSPAGAEETQYFGPGTRLLVL.

DNA of the CDR3: TGTGCCAGCTCACCCGGACTTATCAATCAGCCCCAGCATTTT. Protein product: CASSPGLINQPQHF. V usage is TRBV18 and J usage is TRBJ1-5; D is unresolved. This CDR3 is built from 14 residues. Germline lookup yields CDR1 KGHSH and CDR2 LQKENI. With 3 bases removed from V and 3 bases from J, the gap between germline ends came to 9 bases.

The chain couples TRBV6-1 to TRBJ1-2, with D possibly TRBD1 on 6 matching bases. Germline V gene data show CDR1 as MNHNS and CDR2 as SASEGT. The CDR3 runs to 14 residues. V dropped 1 base and J dropped 4 bases, with 10 bases sitting between them. As DNA, the CDR3 is TGTGCCAGCAGTGAAGGGGGGACATCCTATGGCTACACCTTC. Translated, it gives CASSEGGTSYGYTF.

V is TRBV19 and J is TRBJ1-5; 7 positions match TRBD1. The V gene's germline CDR1 is LNHDA and CDR2 SQIVND (reference sequence). Losses at the gene ends were 4 bases for V and 4 bases for J; bases not matched to a gene: 7. The CDR3 is 15 amino acids. The DNA for the CDR3 is TGTGCCAGTAGTACCCTCGACAGGGAAAATCAGCCCCAGCATTTT. This sequence encodes CASSTLDRENQPQHF.

The rearrangement links TRBV11-2 to TRBJ2-7, with 8 bases aligning to TRBD1. There are 14 residues in the CDR3. Trimming at V came to 6 bases and at J to 3 bases, leaving 7 bases not matched to a gene. The V gene's germline CDR1 is SGHAT and CDR2 FQNNGV. The CDR3 protein is CASRTGQGLYEQYF. CDR3 sequence (DNA): TGTGCCAGCAGGACCGGACAGGGCCTCTACGAGCAGTACTTC.

The table lists this clone with a count of one. The V gene is TRBV19, the J gene TRBJ1-1; D is unclear. The CDR3 covers 13 residues. V was pared by 0 bases and J by 5 bases, with 7 bases between. CDR1 LNHDA and CDR2 SQIVND come from the germline V gene (reference sequence). This CDR3 reads CASSIDPGTEAFF. CDR3 nucleotide sequence: TGTGCCAGTAGTATAGATCCGGGGACTGAAGCTTTCTTT.

This sequence joins TRBV6-5 and TRBJ2-6; D is unresolved. CDR1 MNHEY and CDR2 SVGAGI come from the germline V gene. V shed 0 bases and J shed 2 bases, with 5 bases lying between them. The CDR3 sequence is 15 residues long. CDR3 loop: CASSYSSPGANVLTF. For the CDR3, the DNA is TGTGCCAGCAGTTACTCCTCCCCTGGGGCCAACGTCCTGACTTTC.

The rearrangement links TRBV18 to TRBJ1-2; the match to TRBD1 covers 8 bases. Germline V gene lookup returns CDR1 KGHSH and CDR2 LQKENI. Trimming at V came to 0 bases and at J to 3 bases, leaving 6 bases not matched to a gene. The CDR3 has 16 amino acids. The CDR3 sequence: CASSPPDRGHDYGYTF. CDR3 DNA: TGTGCCAGCTCACCACCTGACAGGGGACACGACTATGGCTACACCTTC.

The chain links TRBV10-3 to TRBJ1-2, with 7 positions matching TRBD1. With V trimmed by 3 bases and J by 13 bases, 11 bases remained unmatched. CDR1 is ENHRY and CDR2 is SYGVKD in the germline V gene. CDR3 size: 13 residues. DNA for the CDR3: TGTGCCATCAGTGATTTAGGACAGGATAGCTGCACCTTC. It codes for CAISDLGQDSCTF.

The J gene is TRBJ1-1, the V gene TRBV27; 8 nucleotides align to TRBD1. Germline CDR1 is MNHEY and CDR2 is SMNVEV (reference sequence). Trimming cost V 5 bases and J 5 bases; bases outside gene matches: 7. CDR3 length equals 14 residues. CDR3 residues: CASSPRTGWTEAFF. The CDR3 DNA is TGTGCCAGCAGTCCAAGGACAGGGTGGACTGAAGCTTTCTTT.

The V call is TRBV7-9, the J call TRBJ2-1; 11 bases are shared with TRBD1. V shed 8 bases, J shed 7 bases, and the junction held 10 bases outside the gene matches. CDR3 length: 15 amino acids. The germline V gene encodes CDR1 SEHNR and CDR2 FQNEAQ (reference sequence). The CDR3 coding sequence is TGTGCCAGCGGCCCCGGGACAGGGGGGAGGAATGAGCAGTTCTTC. Residues: CASGPGTGGRNEQFF.

This clone was detected only a few times. The V call is TRBV6-5, the J call TRBJ2-7, with 7 nucleotides matching TRBD1. CDR1 MNHEY and CDR2 SVGAGI come from the germline V gene. The CDR3 loop spans 13 amino acids. Germline trimming cut 8 bases from V and 3 bases from J; bases unmatched to any gene: 7. CDR3 coding DNA: TGTGCCAGCGTACTGGGGACAGTCTACGAGCAGTACTTC. As protein: CASVLGTVYEQYF.

The V call is TRBV5-1, the J call TRBJ1-2; no clear D. The CDR3 covers 14 residues. CDR1 is SGHRS, CDR2 YFSETQ, per germline. The germline V and J ends were trimmed by 0 bases and 3 bases, with 9 bases remaining between them. In DNA form, the CDR3 reads TGCGCCAGCAGCTTGGCTAGCCAAGACTATGGCTACACCTTC. It yields the protein CASSLASQDYGYTF.

The rearrangement uses TRBV28 and TRBJ1-2; D gene unclear. CDR1 is MDHEN, CDR2 SYDVKM, per germline. This CDR3 spans 12 amino acids. The V gene lost 5 bases and the J gene lost 6 bases, with 10 bases spanning the gap. The CDR3 region has the DNA TGTGCCAGCAGTCCACGGGAGGATGGCTACACCTTC. Protein sequence: CASSPREDGYTF.

V gene TRBV7-9 combines with J gene TRBJ1-4; 7 positions match TRBD1. The V gene's germline CDR1 is SEHNR and CDR2 FQNEAQ (reference sequence). Trimming took 4 bases from V and 0 from J; bases not matched to a gene: 11. The CDR3 covers 18 residues. CDR3 bases: TGTGCCAGCAGCTCAGGACAGGTTTGGCCATCAACTAATGAAAAACTGTTTTTT. Protein product: CASSSGQVWPSTNEKLFF.

The V call is TRBV2, the J call TRBJ2-1, with D possibly being TRBD1 (5 bases). The CDR3 is made up of 15 amino acids. Germline loops: CDR1 SNHLY, CDR2 FYNNEI. V shed 1 base and J shed 1 base, with 8 bases lying between them. In DNA form, the CDR3 reads TGTGCCAGCAGTGAAGAGACAGCTTCCTACAATGAGCAGTTCTTC. Translation gives CASSEETASYNEQFF.

The V call is TRBV12-5, the J call TRBJ2-4; 7 bases agree with TRBD1. Germline V gene lookup returns CDR1 LGHNT and CDR2 FRNRAP. This CDR3 is built from 15 residues. Unmatched junction bases numbered 6, after V lost 0 bases and J lost 7 bases. In DNA, the CDR3 is TGTGCTAGTGGTTTGGTAGGACAGGCGAGGAACATTCAGTACTTC. Translation gives CASGLVGQARNIQYF.

The chain combines TRBV6-5 with TRBJ1-5; the D gene is possibly TRBD1 (5 bases). The CDR3 contains 14 residues. Trimming took 7 bases from V and 7 from J, leaving 17 bases between them. CDR1 is MNHEY and CDR2 is SVGAGI in the germline V gene. The CDR3 protein is CASTETDRVQPQHF. As DNA, the CDR3 is TGTGCCAGCACCGAAACCGACAGAGTACAGCCCCAGCATTTT.

V and J are TRBV2 and TRBJ1-1; 8 bases line up with TRBD1. J lost 3 bases, V lost 5 bases, and 2 bases had no gene match. Germline V lookup: CDR1 SNHLY, CDR2 FYNNEI. This CDR3 region has 13 residues. The CDR3 bases are TGTGCCAGCAGTTCACAGGGGGACACTGAAGCTTTCTTT. This codes for CASSSQGDTEAFF.